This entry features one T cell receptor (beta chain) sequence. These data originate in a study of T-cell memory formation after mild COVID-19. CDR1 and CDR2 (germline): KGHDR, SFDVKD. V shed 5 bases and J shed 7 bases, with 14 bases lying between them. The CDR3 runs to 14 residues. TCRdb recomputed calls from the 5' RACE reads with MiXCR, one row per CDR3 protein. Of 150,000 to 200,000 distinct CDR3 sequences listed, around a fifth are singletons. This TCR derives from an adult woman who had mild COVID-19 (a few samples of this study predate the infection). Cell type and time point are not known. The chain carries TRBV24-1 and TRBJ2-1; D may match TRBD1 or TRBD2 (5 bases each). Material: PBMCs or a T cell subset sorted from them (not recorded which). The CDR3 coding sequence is TGTGCCACCAGTGGAGGGGTAGGGGAGAATGAGCAGTTCTTC. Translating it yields CATSGGVGENEQFF.